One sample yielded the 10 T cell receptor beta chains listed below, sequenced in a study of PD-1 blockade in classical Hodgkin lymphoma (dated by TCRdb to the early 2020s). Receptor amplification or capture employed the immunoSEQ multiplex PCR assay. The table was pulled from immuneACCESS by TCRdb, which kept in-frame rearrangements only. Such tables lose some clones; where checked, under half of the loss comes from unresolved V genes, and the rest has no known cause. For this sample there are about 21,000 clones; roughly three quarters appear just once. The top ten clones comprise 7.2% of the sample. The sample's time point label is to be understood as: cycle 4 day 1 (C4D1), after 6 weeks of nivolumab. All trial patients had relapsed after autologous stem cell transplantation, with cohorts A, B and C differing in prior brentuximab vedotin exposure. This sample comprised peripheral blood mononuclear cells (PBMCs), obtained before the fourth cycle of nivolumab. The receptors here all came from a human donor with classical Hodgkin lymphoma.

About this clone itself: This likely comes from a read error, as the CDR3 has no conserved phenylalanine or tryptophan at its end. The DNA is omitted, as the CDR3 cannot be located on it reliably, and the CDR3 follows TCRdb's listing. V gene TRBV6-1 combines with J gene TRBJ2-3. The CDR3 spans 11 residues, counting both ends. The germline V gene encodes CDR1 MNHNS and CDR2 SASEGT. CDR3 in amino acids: CASSAPEGAGV.

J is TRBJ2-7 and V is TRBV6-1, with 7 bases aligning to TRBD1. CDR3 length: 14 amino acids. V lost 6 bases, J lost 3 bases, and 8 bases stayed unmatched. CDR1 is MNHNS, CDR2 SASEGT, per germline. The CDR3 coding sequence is TGTGCCAGCAGGAGGGGACAGACCATCTACGAGCAGTACTTC. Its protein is CASRRGQTIYEQYF.

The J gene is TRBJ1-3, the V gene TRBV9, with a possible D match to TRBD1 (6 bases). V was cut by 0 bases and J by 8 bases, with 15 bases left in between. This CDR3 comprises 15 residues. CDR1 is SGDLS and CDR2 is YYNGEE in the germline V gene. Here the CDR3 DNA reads TGTGCCAGCAGCGTAGGGGGCCTAGGGGGAGACACCATATATTTT. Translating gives CASSVGGLGGDTIYF.

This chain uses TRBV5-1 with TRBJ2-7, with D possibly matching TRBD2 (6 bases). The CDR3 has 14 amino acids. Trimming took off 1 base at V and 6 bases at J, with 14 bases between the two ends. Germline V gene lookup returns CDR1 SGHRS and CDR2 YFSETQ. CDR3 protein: CASSLFGTGAEQYF. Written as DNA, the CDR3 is TGCGCCAGCAGCTTGTTTGGGACTGGGGCCGAGCAGTACTTC.

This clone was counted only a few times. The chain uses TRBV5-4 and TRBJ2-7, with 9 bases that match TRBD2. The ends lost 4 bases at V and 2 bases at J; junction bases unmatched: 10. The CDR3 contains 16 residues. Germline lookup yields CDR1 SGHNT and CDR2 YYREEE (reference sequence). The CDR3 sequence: CASSRGGSGSPYEQYF. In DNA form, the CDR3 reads TGTGCCAGCAGCCGAGGGGGTAGCGGGAGTCCCTACGAGCAGTACTTC.

The CDR3 loop reads CASSPRTGSWGGTDTQYF. DNA of the CDR3: TGTGCCAGCAGTCCCCGGACAGGGTCTTGGGGCGGCACAGATACGCAGTATTTT. The gene calls are TRBV27 and TRBJ2-3; 8 nucleotides align to TRBD1. Germline values: CDR1 MNHEY, CDR2 SMNVEV (reference sequence). CDR3 size: 18 residues. V shed 5 bases, J shed 1 base, and the junction held 14 bases outside the gene matches.

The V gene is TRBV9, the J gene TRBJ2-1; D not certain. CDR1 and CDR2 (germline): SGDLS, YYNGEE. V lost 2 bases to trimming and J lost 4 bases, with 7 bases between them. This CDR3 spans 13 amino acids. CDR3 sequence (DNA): TGTGCCAGCAGCGTCGGAGAATACAATGAGCAGTTCTTC. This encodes CASSVGEYNEQFF.

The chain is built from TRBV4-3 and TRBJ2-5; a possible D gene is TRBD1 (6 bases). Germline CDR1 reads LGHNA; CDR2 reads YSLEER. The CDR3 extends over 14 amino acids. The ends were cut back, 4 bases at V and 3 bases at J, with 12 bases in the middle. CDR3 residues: CASSPLQGKETQYF. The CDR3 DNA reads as TGCGCCAGCAGCCCACTACAGGGTAAAGAGACCCAGTACTTC.

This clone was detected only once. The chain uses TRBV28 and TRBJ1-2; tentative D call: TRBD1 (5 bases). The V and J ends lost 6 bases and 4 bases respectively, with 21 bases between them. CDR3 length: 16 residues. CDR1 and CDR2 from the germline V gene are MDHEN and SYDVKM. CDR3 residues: CASRHPPGRQSYGYTF. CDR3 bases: TGTGCCAGCAGACACCCCCCGGGGAGACAGTCCTATGGCTACACCTTC.

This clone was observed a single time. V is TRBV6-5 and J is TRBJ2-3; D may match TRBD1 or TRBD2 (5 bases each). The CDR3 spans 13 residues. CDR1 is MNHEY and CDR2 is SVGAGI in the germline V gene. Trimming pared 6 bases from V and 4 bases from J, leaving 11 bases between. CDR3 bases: TGTGCCAGCAGGTATAGAGGGGCAGATACGCAGTATTTT. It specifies CASRYRGADTQYF.